The T cell receptor (beta chain) under discussion was sequenced for a study of T-cell memory formation after mild COVID-19 (dated by TCRdb to the early 2020s). As for the study more broadly: TCR sequence clusters from the two donors were largely donor specific. In two donors, T-cell clones that expanded and contracted after mild COVID-19 were followed by sequencing TCRalpha and TCRbeta repertoires longitudinally. Two young, previously healthy adult volunteers made up the cohort, one male and one female. Study-wide conclusions, independent of this receptor: Contracting CD4+ clones turned up mainly in the CM and EM memory subsets, whereas EMRA was where CD8+ clones were enriched. SARS-CoV-2 specificity was not confirmed for the second-wave clones peaking on day 37. Some responding clones were found in pre-infection memory, which suggests that pre-existing cross-reactive memory T cells took part in the SARS-CoV-2 response. Balanced CD4/CD8 phenotypes were observed for clones contracting from day 15 to 85, whereas a bias towards CD4+ was observed for a second wave of clones expanding from day 15 to 37. Only two mild cases were covered by the study, and larger cohorts that include severe cases with pre-infection samples were considered necessary.

Reading the germline V gene (reference sequence) gives CDR1 GTSNPN and CDR2 SVGIG. The CDR3, from cysteine to phenylalanine, totals 12 residues. Just CDR3 DNA is preserved here, 36 bases in frame from base 1. Between the V and J ends, shortened by 3 bases and 8 bases respectively, the junction contains 13 bases. This clonotype was counted only a few times. No antigen is known for it. No much larger clonotype is one base removed from it; base qualities were not supplied. Sequencing instrument: Illumina NovaSeq 6000. TCRalpha and TCRbeta cDNA libraries were built by 5'RACE with constant-segment primers, adding sample barcodes and unique molecular identifiers. RNA was extracted from every sample with Trizol reagent. Amplification of the libraries took two PCR steps, and the second step added a second sample barcode plus Illumina TruSeq adapters. Libraries were sequenced on an Illumina NovaSeq with 2 x 150 bp paired-end reads. In the original analysis: Reads were demultiplexed and collapsed into UMI-guided consensus sequences with migec v1.2.7. Using mixcr v2.1.11, UMI consensuses were aligned to TRA and TRB V and J templates and then assembled into clonotypes. A clonotype was counted as expanded or contracted only if both edgeR and NoisET called the change significant, with noise models trained on biological replicates. edgeR calls used a false discovery rate-adjusted p below 0.01 and a log2 fold-change threshold of 1. As an exploratory analysis of dynamics, max-normalized trajectories of the 1000 most abundant clonotypes were examined by PCA with hierarchical clustering. Each responding clone was given a CD4 or CD8 phenotype based on the CD4+ and CD8+ repertoires, which had been sequenced separately. The public reads were run again by TCRdb, first through fastp at Q25 and then through MiXCR, and only productive beta chains were kept. Records with the same CDR3 protein are collapsed into one entry carrying the most frequent genes and DNA. These V and J calls are TCRdb output, not the study's own analysis. In all, the sample holds over 50,000 distinct CDR3 sequences, and over 8.5% of those were seen once. Roughly 10% of the sample goes to the ten largest clones.

Ficoll-Paque density gradient centrifugation was the method used to isolate PBMCs. The sequencing input was PBMCs or a T cell subset sorted from them (not recorded which). The sequence links TRBV30 to TRBJ1-2, with a weak D call of TRBD1 (5 bases match). The receptor was isolated from an adult woman who had mild COVID-19 (a few samples of this study predate the infection). The sample titles of this study are shuffled in the database, so cell type and time point are left out; the donor was told from shared clones. This receptor has the CDR3 CAWSLGPRGYTF. The DNA sequence is as follows: TGTGCCTGGAGCCTGGGACCGCGGGGCTACACCTTC. When the CDR3 is completed using the reference TRBV30 and TRBJ1-2 genes on either side, the full variable domain is SQTIHQWPATLVQPVGSPLSLECTVEGTSNPNLYWYRQAAGRGLQLLFYSVGIGQISSEVPQNLSASRPQDRQFILSSKKLLLSDSGFYLCAWSLGPRGYTFGSGTRLTVV.